These 18 T cell receptor beta chains were all obtained from the same sample, sequenced in a study of cytomegalovirus exposure and HLA in healthy donors. Use of 60 Vbeta and 13 Jbeta primers characterized the PCR. The assay was immunoSEQ multiplex PCR, and TCRdb's table has in-frame clones only and misses some. The sample contains some 150,000 clones, over 65% of which appear only once. The specimen was PBMCs. The source is a woman in her thirties or forties in good health and CMV-seronegative.

The chain carries TRBV6-5 and TRBJ1-2; 7 bases align to TRBD1. V was clipped by 6 bases and J by 2 bases; unmatched bases: 6. Germline-derived CDR1 and CDR2 are MNHEY and SVGAGI. The CDR3 has 14 residues. CDR3 loop: CASSPGTANYGYTF. The CDR3 DNA reads TGTGCCAGCAGCCCGGGGACAGCGAACTATGGCTACACCTTC.

The chain uses TRBV28 and TRBJ2-1; 14 bases align to TRBD2. J lost 8 bases, V lost 5 bases, and 17 bases had no gene match. The CDR3 is made up of 19 amino acids. Germline CDR1 and CDR2: MDHEN and SYDVKM. CDR3 nucleotides: TGTGCCAGCAGTACTCCCGGGACTAGCGGGGGCCTCGGGGGGTATGAGCAGTTCTTC. This gives the protein CASSTPGTSGGLGGYEQFF. The whole variable domain, filled in from reference TRBV28 and TRBJ2-1, reads DVKVTQSSRYLVKRTGEKVFLECVQDMDHENMFWYRQDPGLGLRLIYFSYDVKMKEKGDIPEGYSVSREKKERFSLILESASTNQTSMYLCASSTPGTSGGLGGYEQFFGPGTRLTVL.

The rearrangement links TRBV9 to TRBJ2-1; TRBD2 matches 11 bases. V lost 3 bases, J lost 6 bases, and 8 bases stayed unmatched. In germline, CDR1 is SGDLS, CDR2 YYNGEE. The CDR3 totals 16 residues. CDR3 loop: CASSATGLAVLNEQFF. The DNA for the CDR3 is TGTGCCAGCAGCGCTACGGGACTAGCGGTGCTCAATGAGCAGTTCTTC.

About this clone itself: The junction departs from the called germline gene at one end, perhaps through a read error. The V and J genes are TRBV7-7 and TRBJ2-2; D is possibly TRBD2 (5 bases). In germline, CDR1 is SSHAT, CDR2 FNYEAQ (reference sequence). This CDR3 has 18 amino acids. The CDR3 loop reads CASSLAPEGSWNAGELFF. The CDR3 nucleotides are TGTGCTAGCAGCTTAGCTCCCGAGGGTAGTTGGAACGCCGGGGAGCTGTTTTTT.

The gene calls are TRBV6-5 and TRBJ1-1; D unclear. V was clipped by 2 bases and J by 5 bases, with 9 bases between them. The CDR3 consists of 13 residues. Germline lookup yields CDR1 MNHEY and CDR2 SVGAGI. This CDR3 is CASSYTERTEAFF. The CDR3 DNA follows: TGTGCCAGCAGTTACACTGAGCGGACTGAAGCTTTCTTT.

This clone has just a few counts. V is TRBV7-9 and J is TRBJ2-1; 10 bases match TRBD2. Trimming took 4 bases from V and 5 from J; bases not matched to a gene: 5. This CDR3 is built from 15 residues. Germline V CDR1 and CDR2: SEHNR, FQNEAQ (reference sequence). The CDR3 spells CASSSLAGADNEQFF. CDR3 nucleotides: TGTGCCAGCAGCTCTCTAGCGGGAGCTGACAATGAGCAGTTCTTC. Based on the CDR3 plus reference TRBV7-9 and TRBJ2-1, the full variable domain is DTGVSQNPRHKITKRGQNVTFRCDPISEHNRLYWYRQTLGQGPEFLTYFQNEAQLEKSRLLSDRFSAERPKGSFSTLEIQRTEQGDSAMYLCASSSLAGADNEQFFGPGTRLTVL.

The chain has TRBV7-9 and TRBJ2-7, with D tentatively TRBD2 (5 bases). The CDR3 spans 12 residues. Germline assignment: CDR1 SEHNR and CDR2 FQNEAQ (reference sequence). Trimming took 5 bases from V and 5 from J, leaving 10 bases between them. The CDR3: CASSPGVNEQYF. Here the CDR3 DNA reads TGTGCCAGCAGCCCCGGGGTTAACGAGCAGTACTTC.

Turning to this clone: The same CDR3 arises from other DNA sequences in this sample as well. The chain uses TRBV29-1 and TRBJ2-5; 11 nucleotides align to TRBD1. The J call may be incorrect, as the DNA end agrees better with TRBJ2-7. The CDR3 has 13 residues. The germline gives CDR1 SQVTM, CDR2 ANQGSEA. The CDR3 sequence is CSGGTGTGGEQYF. The CDR3 region has the DNA TGCAGCGGGGGGACCGGGACAGGGGGCGAGCAGTACTTC.

This clone was counted between two and nine times. V usage is TRBV6-1 and J usage is TRBJ1-1, with a weak D call TRBD1 (6 bases). The V gene's germline CDR1 is MNHNS and CDR2 SASEGT. Deletions cut 7 bases from V and 3 bases from J, with 15 bases between. The CDR3 covers 14 residues. CDR3 loop: CASIYDRHDTEAFF. In DNA, the CDR3 is TGTGCCAGCATTTACGACAGGCACGACACTGAAGCTTTCTTT.

The chain couples TRBV7-6 to TRBJ2-5, with 12 nucleotides matching TRBD2. Germline loops: CDR1 SGHVS, CDR2 FNYEAQ. J lost 5 bases, V lost 8 bases, and 12 bases had no gene match. CDR3 length equals 16 residues. Here the CDR3 DNA reads TGTGCCAGCGCTCGGGGACTAGCGGGCCCCGGGGAGACCCAGTACTTC. This encodes CASARGLAGPGETQYF.

This rearrangement joins TRBV9 to TRBJ2-1, with a possible D match to TRBD1 (5 bases). The germline V gene encodes CDR1 SGDLS and CDR2 YYNGEE. With 0 bases removed from V and 4 bases from J, the gap between germline ends came to 14 bases. The CDR3 sequence is 16 residues long. CDR3 region: CASSVGSQGKYNEQFF. The CDR3 DNA is TGTGCCAGCAGCGTAGGAAGTCAGGGTAAATACAATGAGCAGTTCTTC.

This chain uses TRBV6-1 with TRBJ1-1; TRBD1 agrees at 11 bases. J lost 3 bases, V lost 6 bases, and 3 bases had no gene match. CDR1 MNHNS and CDR2 SASEGT come from the germline V gene. The CDR3 consists of 14 residues. This chain's CDR3 is CASSAGQGDTEAFF. The CDR3 region has the DNA TGTGCCAGCAGCGCGGGACAGGGGGACACTGAAGCTTTCTTT.

The V call is TRBV7-9, the J call TRBJ2-5; 11 nucleotides align to TRBD2. The CDR3 sequence is 14 residues long. In germline, CDR1 is SEHNR, CDR2 FQNEAQ (reference sequence). V shed 5 bases, J shed 8 bases, and the junction held 7 bases outside the gene matches. CDR3: CASSAGTSGFTQYF. The CDR3 coding sequence is TGTGCCAGCAGCGCCGGGACTAGCGGCTTCACCCAGTACTTC.

The chain recombines TRBV7-9 with TRBJ2-1; no firm D call. CDR1 SEHNR and CDR2 FQNEAQ come from the germline V gene (reference sequence). CDR3 length: 13 residues. The V and J ends lost 5 bases and 6 bases respectively, with 11 bases between them. The CDR3 protein is CASSENQVNEQFF. CDR3 nucleotide sequence: TGTGCCAGCAGCGAAAACCAGGTCAATGAGCAGTTCTTC.

This clone was counted only a few times. V gene TRBV6-1 combines with J gene TRBJ1-6, with no clear D. Trimming stripped 3 bases from V and 8 bases from J, with 5 bases between. CDR3 length: 12 residues. Per the germline V gene, CDR1 is MNHNS and CDR2 is SASEGT. The CDR3 protein is CASSETHSPLHF. DNA for the CDR3: TGTGCCAGCAGTGAGACTCATTCACCCCTCCACTTT.

The count of this clone is one. The V and J genes are TRBV4-1 and TRBJ2-5, with D possibly being TRBD2 (6 bases). There are 15 residues in the CDR3. Germline values: CDR1 MGHRA, CDR2 YSYEKL. V lost 0 bases and J 5 bases, leaving 13 bases between the germline ends. Here the CDR3 reads CASSQDEDRGETQYF. The CDR3 bases are TGCGCCAGCAGCCAAGATGAGGACCGGGGGGAGACCCAGTACTTC.

The table lists this clone with a count of one. V usage is TRBV7-9 and J usage is TRBJ2-4; possibly TRBD1 for D (7 bases). CDR1 and CDR2 (germline): SEHNR, FQNEAQ (reference sequence). V lost 5 bases and J 13 bases, leaving 15 bases between the germline ends. The CDR3 is made up of 12 amino acids. CDR3 bases: TGTGCCAGCAGCATCGACAGGGAGGACCAGTACTTC. Its translation is CASSIDREDQYF.

The rearrangement uses TRBV15 and TRBJ2-1, with a possible D match to TRBD1 (5 bases). CDR3 size: 13 residues. The V gene's germline CDR1 is LNHNV and CDR2 YYDKDF (reference sequence). Trimming stripped 5 bases from V and 7 bases from J, with 12 bases between. For the CDR3, the DNA is TGTGCCACCAGCGCGTCAGGGCCGAATGAGCAGTTCTTC. It encodes CATSASGPNEQFF.